Below are 2 T cell receptor beta chains sequenced from a single sample in a study of T-cell memory formation after mild COVID-19. TCRdb called the 5' RACE reads again in MiXCR, with one record for every CDR3 protein. The sample lists under 650,000 distinct CDR3 sequences; more than 15% were seen once. The sample comprised PBMCs or a T cell subset sorted from them (not recorded which). The receptor set was obtained from an adult woman who had mild COVID-19 (a few samples of this study predate the infection). Cell type and time point are not known.

This clonotype was observed a handful of times. The chain employs TRBV11-2 and TRBJ1-1; D perhaps matches TRBD1 (6 bases). This CDR3 has 17 residues. The germline CDR1 and CDR2 sequences are SGHAT and FQNNGV. The V end lost 1 base, the J end lost 0 bases, and 15 bases lay between the germline ends. In DNA, the CDR3 is TGTGCCAGCAGCTTAGGGATCGGCCGGGACATGAACACTGAAGCTTTCTTT. This encodes CASSLGIGRDMNTEAFF.

V gene TRBV9 combines with J gene TRBJ2-7; 9 bases are a match to TRBD2. Germline CDR1 is SGDLS and CDR2 is YYNGEE. The CDR3 runs to 16 residues. J lost 5 bases, V lost 0 bases, and 9 bases had no gene match. The CDR3 is CASSVGGSGRIHEQYF. The CDR3 DNA reads as TGTGCCAGCAGCGTAGGAGGGAGCGGGAGGATCCACGAGCAGTACTTC.